Shown below are 24 T cell receptor beta chains from a single sample sequenced in a study of shared clonotypes between healthy human individuals. Measured with immunoSEQ multiplex PCR; TCRdb has only the in-frame clones, and not every one. Of approximately 330,000 clones in the sample, less than 85% were seen once. The specimen was memory CD4+ T cells sorted from blood. Subset specified: CD45RA-negative fraction. These receptors were taken from a man aged 30 to 39 in good health.

The chain is built from TRBV2 and TRBJ2-1; D unresolved. Looked up from germline, CDR1 is SNHLY and CDR2 is FYNNEI. The germline V and J ends were trimmed by 6 bases and 10 bases, with 10 bases remaining between them. The CDR3 covers 11 residues. The CDR3 region has the DNA TGTGCCAGCAGGGACCGCTTGGAGCAGTTCTTC. Its protein is CASRDRLEQFF.

The chain combines TRBV28 with TRBJ1-4, with a tentative D call TRBD1 (6 bases). V was shortened by 5 bases and J by 10 bases, with 20 bases between the two germline ends. The CDR3 contains 15 residues. Germline assignment: CDR1 MDHEN and CDR2 SYDVKM. CDR3 loop: CASSPIQSGTSKLFF. The CDR3 DNA reads as TGTGCCAGCAGTCCGATACAATCCGGGACATCAAAACTGTTTTTT.

This CDR3 is CASSLGTNEQFF. CDR3 bases: TGCGCCAGCAGCTTGGGGACTAATGAGCAGTTCTTC. The chain employs TRBV5-1 and TRBJ2-1; the D gene is possibly TRBD2 (5 bases). This CDR3 comprises 12 residues. CDR1 SGHRS and CDR2 YFSETQ come from the germline V gene. V gave up 0 bases and J gave up 7 bases, with 5 bases separating them.

The chain links TRBV19 to TRBJ1-5; a possible D gene is TRBD1 (6 bases). V gave up 5 bases and J gave up 4 bases, with 12 bases separating them. This CDR3 has 14 amino acids. In germline, CDR1 is LNHDA, CDR2 SQIVND (reference sequence). The CDR3 bases are TGTGCCAGTAGTTCACAGGGAGGGAATCAGCCCCAGCATTTT. Amino acid sequence: CASSSQGGNQPQHF.

This clone came up a few times. V and J are TRBV7-8 and TRBJ2-7; 12 bases line up with TRBD1. The germline V gene encodes CDR1 SGHVS and CDR2 FQNEAQ. The CDR3 length is 15 residues. V shed 4 bases, J shed 3 bases, and the junction held 4 bases outside the gene matches. CDR3 in DNA: TGTGCCAGCAGCTCGGGACAGGGGGCCATCTACGAGCAGTACTTC. It yields the protein CASSSGQGAIYEQYF.

The rearrangement links TRBV5-4 to TRBJ1-2, with D unclear. V was trimmed by 0 bases and J by 11 bases, leaving 8 bases between them. The V gene's germline CDR1 is SGHNT and CDR2 YYREEE (reference sequence). CDR3 length equals 11 residues. CDR3 nucleotide sequence: TGTGCCAGCAGCTTGGGAAGGGAGTACACCTTC. Translation: CASSLGREYTF.

CDR3: CATLSRDSYMNTEAFF. CDR3 bases: TGTGCCACCCTTTCCCGGGACAGCTACATGAACACTGAAGCTTTCTTT. This rearrangement joins TRBV19 to TRBJ1-1; TRBD1 agrees at 7 bases. With V trimmed by 10 bases and J by 0 bases, 14 bases remained unmatched. Germline CDR1 LNHDA, CDR2 SQIVND (reference sequence). The CDR3 loop spans 16 amino acids.

The rearrangement links TRBV30 to TRBJ2-1; 14 bases are a match to TRBD2. Per germline, CDR1 GTSNPN and CDR2 SVGIG (reference sequence). Germline trimming cut 3 bases from V and 11 bases from J; bases unmatched to any gene: 6. The CDR3 spans 14 residues. The CDR3: CAWRGGTSGSQQFF. CDR3 DNA sequence: TGTGCCTGGAGGGGGGGGACTAGCGGGAGTCAGCAGTTCTTC.

This clone was seen a single time. The J gene is TRBJ1-1, the V gene TRBV25-1, with TRBD1 matching 7 bases. CDR1 and CDR2 from the germline V gene are MGHDK and SYGVNS. This CDR3 spans 14 amino acids. CDR3 sequence: CASDTGTANTEAFF. DNA of the CDR3: TGTGCTAGTGACACCGGGACAGCGAACACTGAAGCTTTCTTT.

This clone was detected only a few times. This chain connects TRBV11-2 to TRBJ2-2, with TRBD2 identical over 8 bases. The germline CDR1 and CDR2 sequences are SGHAT and FQNNGV. With 1 base clipped from V and 4 bases from J, the junction kept 2 bases outside the gene matches. This CDR3 is 15 amino acids long. This CDR3 is CASSLVAGSTGELFF. CDR3 coding DNA: TGTGCCAGCAGCTTAGTAGCGGGGAGCACCGGGGAGCTGTTTTTT.

The chain has TRBV2 and TRBJ1-2; D call uncertain. The V and J ends lost 2 bases and 2 bases respectively, with 6 bases between them. The CDR3 is 13 amino acids. CDR1 SNHLY and CDR2 FYNNEI come from the germline V gene. The CDR3 loop is CASSEHGNYGYTF. The CDR3 coding sequence is TGTGCCAGCAGTGAACATGGGAACTATGGCTACACCTTC.

V usage is TRBV5-5 and J usage is TRBJ2-7, with 11 bases matching TRBD2. Losses at the gene ends were 5 bases for V and 2 bases for J; bases not matched to a gene: 6. Germline CDR1 reads SGHKS; CDR2 reads YYEKEE (reference sequence). The CDR3 totals 15 residues. In DNA form, the CDR3 reads TGTGCCAGCAGGGAAGGGACTAGCGGACCCTACGAGCAGTACTTC. Protein product: CASREGTSGPYEQYF.

The gene calls are TRBV5-4 and TRBJ2-1, with 7 bases aligning to TRBD2. The germline V gene has CDR1 SGHNT and CDR2 YYREEE (reference sequence). CDR3 length: 13 amino acids. The junction had 8 bases not matched to a gene; V was cut back by 5 bases and J by 9 bases. CDR3 DNA sequence: TGTGCCAGCAGAGCGGGGACTGGGGTTGAGCAGTTCTTC. Translated, it gives CASRAGTGVEQFF.

The table lists this clone with a few counts. This chain connects TRBV6-5 to TRBJ2-2; TRBD2 matches at 7 bases. The V and J ends lost 4 bases and 4 bases, in that order; junction bases with no gene match: 9. CDR1 is MNHEY and CDR2 is SVGAGI in the germline V gene. The CDR3 contains 16 residues. CDR3 nucleotides: TGTGCCAGCAGTTCCCCAAATAGCGGGTTCACCGGGGAGCTGTTTTTT. This sequence encodes CASSSPNSGFTGELFF.

The rearrangement links TRBV30 to TRBJ2-3; 11 positions agree with TRBD2. Germline V gene data show CDR1 as GTSNPN and CDR2 as SVGIG (reference sequence). This CDR3 spans 17 amino acids. The junction had 10 bases not matched to a gene; V was cut back by 2 bases and J by 3 bases. The CDR3 reads CAWSNRASGRTTDTQYF. In nucleotides, the CDR3 is TGTGCCTGGAGTAATCGAGCTAGCGGGAGGACTACAGATACGCAGTATTTT.

The CDR3 region is CASSVEPAGVVSEQFF. For the CDR3, the DNA is TGTGCCAGCAGCGTAGAACCCGCGGGAGTCGTTAGTGAGCAGTTCTTC. The chain combines TRBV9 with TRBJ2-1; 7 nucleotides match TRBD2. V dropped 0 bases and J dropped 9; count of bases not matched to a gene: 12. Germline CDR1 SGDLS, CDR2 YYNGEE. The CDR3 spans 16 residues.

This clone was found once. V usage is TRBV28 and J usage is TRBJ2-7, with 10 bases aligning to TRBD1. J lost 5 bases, V lost 6 bases, and 22 bases had no gene match. CDR3 length: 19 residues. The V gene's germline CDR1 is MDHEN and CDR2 SYDVKM. The DNA of the CDR3 is TGTGCCAGCAGCTCCCGTCGCACAATTACCGGGACAGGGGACCACGAGCAGTACTTC. Translation: CASSSRRTITGTGDHEQYF.

This clone was seen more than once but under ten times. The genes are TRBV11-2 and TRBJ2-1, with D possibly being TRBD2 (6 bases). The CDR3 is 15 residues long. Trimming left V 5 bases short and J 2 bases short, with 13 bases between. Germline V gives CDR1 SGHAT, CDR2 FQNNGV. The CDR3 DNA follows: TGTGCCAGCAGCCCCTACGGAGGGACCTACAATGAGCAGTTCTTC. This encodes CASSPYGGTYNEQFF.

The J gene is TRBJ2-6, the V gene TRBV5-6, with D possibly matching TRBD2 (5 bases). Looked up from germline, CDR1 is SGHDT and CDR2 is YYEEEE. The V end was cut by 0 bases, the J end by 0 bases, with 16 bases between. CDR3 length: 19 amino acids. The DNA for the CDR3 is TGTGCCAGCAGCTTGGTTAAAGACCTGGGGAGCTCTGGGGCCAACGTCCTGACTTTC. Residues: CASSLVKDLGSSGANVLTF.

This clone was seen a handful of times. This chain joins TRBV28 and TRBJ1-5; D is possibly TRBD1 (6 bases). Trimming took 5 bases from V and 0 from J, leaving 11 bases between them. The length of the CDR3 is 15 residues. Germline lookup yields CDR1 MDHEN and CDR2 SYDVKM. The DNA of the CDR3 is TGTGCCAGCAGTAAACAGGGATATAGCAATCAGCCCCAGCATTTT. The encoded protein is CASSKQGYSNQPQHF.

Of note for this clone: The same CDR3 can be traced to other DNA sequences in this sample. The rearrangement uses TRBV7-2 and TRBJ2-3; D is undetermined. The V and J ends lost 5 bases and 0 bases respectively, with 12 bases between them. CDR1 is SGHTA and CDR2 is FQGNSA in the germline V gene. This CDR3 comprises 15 residues. The CDR3 reads CASSLRGTSTDTQYF. The CDR3 DNA reads TGTGCCAGCAGCCTAAGAGGTACCAGCACAGATACGCAGTATTTT.

The V call is TRBV19, the J call TRBJ2-2; weak D call: TRBD2 (5 bases). The CDR3 contains 14 residues. V lost 2 bases and J lost 3, with 7 bases in between. CDR1 is LNHDA and CDR2 is SQIVND in the germline V gene (reference sequence). CDR3 loop: CASSILGDTGELFF. The CDR3 DNA follows: TGTGCCAGTAGTATACTCGGGGACACCGGGGAGCTGTTTTTT.

The rearrangement joins TRBV27 to TRBJ2-3; tentative D call: TRBD1 (6 bases). The V end lost 3 bases, the J end lost 3 bases, and 19 bases lay between the germline ends. CDR1 MNHEY and CDR2 SMNVEV come from the germline V gene (reference sequence). The CDR3 is made up of 17 amino acids. The CDR3 sequence: CASSFHLRLGGTDTQYF. As DNA, the CDR3 is TGTGCCAGCAGTTTTCACCTACGATTAGGGGGAACAGATACGCAGTATTTT.

The rearrangement links TRBV13 to TRBJ1-3; perhaps TRBD1 as D (5 bases). Trimming removed 3 bases from V and 0 bases from J, with 9 bases in between. CDR3 size: 15 residues. Per germline, CDR1 PRHDT and CDR2 FYEKMQ (reference sequence). CDR3 region: CASSFRQFSGNTIYF. In DNA form, the CDR3 reads TGTGCCAGCAGCTTCAGACAGTTCTCTGGAAACACCATATATTTT.